This entry lists 20 T cell receptor beta chains sequenced from one sample in a study of shared clonotypes between healthy human individuals. The data were produced by immunoSEQ multiplex PCR, yet TCRdb's version contains in-frame clones alone and is incomplete. The table has fewer than 3 million clones, 85% to 95% seen once. The sequencing sample was made of naive CD4+ T cells from PBMCs. Regarding subset: CD45RA+ positively selected. These receptors all stem from a young man in good health. Some clones in this sample may be carry-over from other donors' samples.

The J gene is TRBJ1-2, the V gene TRBV4-1; 8 nucleotides align to TRBD1. The trim removed 3 bases at V and 6 bases at J, leaving 15 bases unmatched. Germline CDR1 is MGHRA and CDR2 is YSYEKL. The CDR3 covers 17 residues. The CDR3 loop reads CASSHVLRDRKTDGYTF. The CDR3 nucleotides read TGCGCCAGCAGCCACGTCCTCCGGGACAGGAAAACGGATGGCTACACCTTC.

V gene TRBV7-8 combines with J gene TRBJ2-1, with 7 bases aligning to TRBD2. Germline V gene lookup returns CDR1 SGHVS and CDR2 FQNEAQ. Trimming at V came to 4 bases and at J to 6 bases, leaving 3 bases not matched to a gene. The CDR3 runs to 13 residues. CDR3 residues: CASSSGGGNEQFF. In DNA form, the CDR3 reads TGTGCCAGCAGCTCCGGCGGGGGCAATGAGCAGTTCTTC.

This clone has only one observation. The chain joins TRBV6-6 to TRBJ1-2; TRBD1 matches 8 bases. The germline CDR1 and CDR2 sequences are MNHNY and SVGAGI (reference sequence). The CDR3 runs 16 residues. V shed 2 bases, J shed 3 bases, and the junction held 8 bases outside the gene matches. The CDR3 bases are TGTGCCAGCAGTTACCAGAGGACAGGGTTAGACTATGGCTACACCTTC. This sequence encodes CASSYQRTGLDYGYTF.

As DNA, the CDR3 is TGTGCCAGCAGCTTACACGGGACAGGGGGCTACGAGCAGTACTTC. Encoded protein: CASSLHGTGGYEQYF. The rearrangement uses TRBV7-8 and TRBJ2-7; 11 positions match TRBD1. The CDR3 has 15 amino acids. V trimming: 2 bases; J trimming: 3 bases; junction bases outside the gene matches: 3. CDR1 and CDR2 from the germline V gene are SGHVS and FQNEAQ.

This clone was seen once. The chain recombines TRBV9 with TRBJ2-5; D might be TRBD2 (6 bases). Trimming removed 4 bases from V and 2 bases from J, with 12 bases in between. CDR1 is SGDLS, CDR2 YYNGEE, per germline. The CDR3 length is 14 residues. The CDR3 DNA sequence: TGTGCCAGCAGCATAAGTCGGGGGCAAGAGACCCAGTACTTC. Residues: CASSISRGQETQYF.

The chain carries TRBV7-8 and TRBJ2-7; TRBD1 or TRBD2 may be the D gene (5 bases each). The CDR3 loop spans 14 amino acids. V was pared by 5 bases and J by 3 bases, with 14 bases between. Germline V gene lookup returns CDR1 SGHVS and CDR2 FQNEAQ. This CDR3 reads CASSAYRDRYEQYF. CDR3 nucleotides: TGTGCCAGCAGCGCCTACCGGGACCGCTACGAGCAGTACTTC.

Notes on this clone: Distinct nucleotide sequences in the sample also encode this CDR3. V is TRBV7-9 and J is TRBJ1-5, with 10 bases matching TRBD1. The junction had 3 bases not matched to a gene; V was cut back by 4 bases and J by 3 bases. CDR1 SEHNR and CDR2 FQNEAQ come from the germline V gene (reference sequence). The CDR3 contains 15 residues. The CDR3 is CASSSGTGDNQPQHF. The CDR3 bases are TGTGCCAGCAGCTCCGGGACAGGGGACAATCAGCCCCAGCATTTT.

J is TRBJ1-5 and V is TRBV5-6, with D uncertain. The CDR3 has 15 amino acids. CDR1 and CDR2 from the germline V gene are SGHDT and YYEEEE. V was clipped by 3 bases and J by 0 bases, with 10 bases between them. The CDR3 protein is CASSSTRYSNQPQHF. The CDR3 DNA reads TGTGCCAGCAGCTCGACTAGGTATAGCAATCAGCCCCAGCATTTT.

The V and J genes are TRBV6-5 and TRBJ1-4; 9 positions match TRBD1. V trimming: 5 bases; J trimming: 8 bases; junction bases outside the gene matches: 3. This CDR3 is 13 amino acids long. Looked up from germline, CDR1 is MNHEY and CDR2 is SVGAGI. The CDR3 nucleotides read TGTGCCAGCAGTAACAGGGGGCACGAAAAACTGTTTTTT. This encodes CASSNRGHEKLFF.

J is TRBJ1-2 and V is TRBV9; D remains unclear. Germline assignment: CDR1 SGDLS and CDR2 YYNGEE. CDR3 length: 13 amino acids. The V and J ends lost 4 bases and 6 bases respectively, with 13 bases between them. The chain's CDR3 is CASSFPRRDGYTF. CDR3 DNA: TGTGCCAGCAGCTTCCCCCGGAGGGATGGCTACACCTTC.

J is TRBJ2-3 and V is TRBV29-1; tentative D call: TRBD2 (6 bases). The germline CDR1 and CDR2 sequences are SQVTM and ANQGSEA. V was shortened by 6 bases and J by 0 bases, with 13 bases between the two germline ends. This CDR3 region has 14 residues. The CDR3 sequence is CSVEGTGSTDTQYF. CDR3 DNA: TGCAGCGTGGAGGGGACGGGCAGCACAGATACGCAGTATTTT.

The chain has TRBV5-6 and TRBJ1-2; D perhaps matches TRBD1 (5 bases). CDR3 size: 12 residues. Between the trimmed V and J ends, which lost 4 bases and 8 bases, there was a span of 12 bases. The germline V gene encodes CDR1 SGHDT and CDR2 YYEEEE. DNA for the CDR3: TGTGCCAGCAGCCTGGCCAGGGTCGGCTACACCTTC. Protein: CASSLARVGYTF.

This CDR3 is CASSRGLAGGTDTQYF. CDR3 sequence (DNA): TGTGCCAGCAGCCGAGGCCTAGCGGGAGGAACAGATACGCAGTATTTT. The rearrangement uses TRBV7-3 and TRBJ2-3; 11 bases agree with TRBD2. The V gene's germline CDR1 is SGHTA and CDR2 FQGTGA. Losses at the gene ends were 5 bases for V and 3 bases for J; bases not matched to a gene: 7. CDR3 length equals 16 residues.

V and J are TRBV29-1 and TRBJ1-1; D is possibly TRBD1 (6 bases). Per the germline V gene, CDR1 is SQVTM and CDR2 is ANQGSEA. Trimming shortened V by 7 bases and J by 1 base, and 13 bases separated the two germline ends. This CDR3 comprises 13 residues. CDR3 residues: CSAFDRKNTEAFF. Here the CDR3 DNA reads TGCAGCGCTTTCGACAGGAAGAACACTGAAGCTTTCTTT.

The chain recombines TRBV5-4 with TRBJ2-7; TRBD1 agrees at 7 bases. V lost 0 bases to trimming and J lost 7 bases; unmatched junction nucleotides: 10. The CDR3 loop spans 15 amino acids. Germline lookup yields CDR1 SGHNT and CDR2 YYREEE (reference sequence). The CDR3 reads CASSLVAGGNLEQYF. The CDR3 region has the DNA TGTGCCAGCAGCTTGGTGGCAGGGGGAAATTTGGAGCAGTACTTC.

With regard to this clone: Within the sample, other DNA sequences also encode this same CDR3. The chain has TRBV18 and TRBJ2-1, with 14 bases fitting TRBD2. Germline trimming cut 3 bases from V and 10 bases from J; bases unmatched to any gene: 5. The CDR3 is made up of 15 amino acids. Germline CDR1 reads KGHSH; CDR2 reads LQKENI. CDR3: CASSPGLAGVGEQFF. CDR3 nucleotide sequence: TGTGCCAGCTCACCGGGACTAGCGGGAGTGGGAGAGCAGTTCTTC.

The rearrangement links TRBV7-3 to TRBJ1-1, with a weak D call TRBD1 (5 bases). V dropped 3 bases and J dropped 5 bases, with 13 bases sitting between them. CDR1 is SGHTA and CDR2 is FQGTGA in the germline V gene. The CDR3 runs 14 residues. CDR3 sequence: CASSLGEWGTEAFF. The CDR3 bases are TGTGCCAGCAGCTTGGGGGAATGGGGTACTGAAGCTTTCTTT.

The rearrangement uses TRBV5-6 and TRBJ1-5; D is ambiguous. With 1 base removed from V and 5 bases from J, the gap between germline ends came to 13 bases. This CDR3 region has 15 residues. CDR1 and CDR2 (germline): SGHDT, YYEEEE. For the CDR3, the DNA is TGTGCCAGCAGCTTGTCCCGCAGGAGCCATCAGCCCCAGCATTTT. Protein: CASSLSRRSHQPQHF.

This clone is a singleton in its sample. This sequence joins TRBV5-1 and TRBJ2-3, with 13 bases fitting TRBD2. The ends lost 4 bases at V and 0 bases at J; junction bases unmatched: 5. The CDR3 runs 17 residues. Germline V CDR1 and CDR2: SGHRS, YFSETQ. CDR3 bases: TGCGCCAGCAGCCCGGGACTAGCGGGGCCTAGCACAGATACGCAGTATTTT. This sequence encodes CASSPGLAGPSTDTQYF.

This chain joins TRBV29-1 and TRBJ2-3, with D perhaps TRBD2 (5 bases). V was shortened by 3 bases and J by 6 bases, with 10 bases between the two germline ends. This CDR3 is built from 12 residues. The V gene's germline CDR1 is SQVTM and CDR2 ANQGSEA. The CDR3: CSVDSGSDTQYF. DNA of the CDR3: TGCAGCGTTGATAGTGGGAGCGATACGCAGTATTTT.